This T cell receptor (beta chain) was captured in a study of shared clonotypes between healthy human individuals. Study results and caveats: The sharing of 5% to 5.5% of naive CD4 clonotypes was seen across several donors.

Naive CD8 isolation took CD45RO-negative cells positively selected for CCR7 and excluded terminally differentiated effector memory CD45RA+ cells. Germline CDR1 reads MNHNS; CDR2 reads SASEGT. V lost 2 bases and J 4 bases, leaving 14 bases between the germline ends. CDR3 length: 15 amino acids. Sequenced by immunoSEQ multiplex PCR; TCRdb stores in-frame clones only, minus some. This repertoire shows more than 2 million clones, about 95% found once; its top ten account for about 1.1%. With respect to this clone: Its antigen is undetermined.

This sequence originates from a man aged 18 to 29 in good health. This chain joins TRBV6-1 and TRBJ1-1, with D maybe TRBD1 (6 bases). The sequencing sample was made of naive CD8+ T cells sorted from blood. CDR3 sequence: CASSEPGGLGTEAFF. The CDR3 DNA is TGTGCCAGCAGTGAACCTGGGGGGCTTGGCACTGAAGCTTTCTTT.